This TCR beta chain came from a study of response to subunit inactivated influenza vaccine (dated by TCRdb to 2017 to 2018). Regarding the complete study: The study used deep quantitative T cell receptor repertoire profiling to track responses to a trivalent subunit inactivated influenza vaccine.

This clonotype was seen a handful of times. Its antigen has not been determined. There are no base qualities to consult, and no much larger clone falls within one base. The full study reports these points: The authors suggested that each seasonal influenza vaccination may recruit only a limited number of new T cells.

The library was prepared using RT-PCR. This sample was sequenced with an Illumina HiSeq 2500. Through fastp at Q25 and MiXCR, TCRdb rebuilt clones from the public reads, retaining in-frame beta chains. Records with the same CDR3 protein are collapsed into one entry carrying the most frequent genes and DNA. This sample holds roughly 540,000 distinct CDR3 sequences; roughly 25% were observed only once. The ten largest make up approximately 3% of the sample. These data were likewise used in another study, on T cells expressing NK-cell markers. From the second report: TCR beta cDNA libraries were made by 5'RACE template switching that added a universal primer site and unique molecular identifiers. Eight or nine donors provided sorted CD3+CD56+NKG2C+, CD3+CD56+NKG2C- and CD3+CD56-NKG2C+ T-cell subsets, whose TCR beta-chain repertoires were profiled. Most of the eight sequenced donors were HCMV-seropositive and one was HCMV-seronegative. In several experiments an anti-gammadeltaTCR antibody was added to restrict sorting to alphabetaTCR-expressing T cells. For five or six donors, the dominant CD3+CD56+NKG2C+ clonotypes were among the top 10 CD8+ clonotypes and accounted for roughly 1.0-7.5% of CD8+ T cells. Those dominant clonotypes were again the most abundant among CD3+CD56-NKG2C+ cells in a handful of donors, at 28.3-60.1%. Whether the expanded NKG2C-expressing T cell clones were specific for HCMV antigens was left unclear. The study sequenced eight donors, all healthy volunteers chosen at random: three men and five women. A commercial ELISA kit detecting HCMV-specific IgG in serum was used to determine HCMV serostatus. Ficoll density gradient centrifugation was used to isolate peripheral blood mononuclear cells from blood. Magnetic immunoseparation with Miltenyi isolation kits was used to isolate CD4+ and CD8+ T cells from PBMC. Synthesis of cDNA was primed from the TCR beta constant segment and was followed by two consecutive PCR amplification steps. The libraries were sequenced on Illumina HiSeq 2000/2500, MiSeq or NextSeq, producing 2 x 150 bp reads. Reads were demultiplexed and grouped by UMI with MIGEC, and clonotypes were assembled and quantified with MiTCR. To exclude erroneous sequences, only TCR cDNA sequences supported by at least two reads were retained. The tcR package was used for downstream repertoire analysis, and clonotypes were matched across fractions by CDR3 nucleotide sequence plus V segment. VDJmatch was used to annotate antigen specificity against VDJdb, with one amino acid substitution in CDR3 permitted.

The receptor comes from a man aged 45-65 years who received an inactivated influenza vaccine. Donor details come from another sample of the same person, matched by shared clones. This specimen was CD4+ T cells sorted from PBMCs, taken 11 to 12 days after vaccination.

The CDR3 loop reads CASSPPMTGGETQYF. The sequenced DNA is TGTGCCAGCTCACCGCCCATGACAGGCGGGGAGACCCAGTACTTC. Recombination linked TRBV18 to TRBJ2-5, with a tentative D gene TRBD1 over 6 matching bases. Relative to germline, V is 3 bases shorter and J is 5 bases shorter, with 16 bases between their ends. The cysteine opens and the phenylalanine closes a CDR3 of 15 amino acids. Only CDR3 DNA remains: 45 bases, in frame from the first base. As encoded in the germline V gene, CDR1 is KGHSH while CDR2 is LQKENI.